Presented here are 31 T cell receptor beta chains from one specimen sequenced in a study of long-term antiretroviral therapy in people with HIV. immunoSEQ v3.0 was run at survey level. The data were produced by immunoSEQ multiplex PCR, yet TCRdb's version contains in-frame clones alone and is incomplete. The sample has 26,000 or so clones, 87% seen once; the top ten hold 1%. Material: unsorted PBMCs, obtained 2 years after starting antiretroviral therapy. These receptors were taken from a man aged 50 or older with HIV.

V is TRBV10-2 and J is TRBJ2-1, with D possibly TRBD1 on 9 matching bases. In germline, CDR1 is WSHSY, CDR2 SAAADI. Trimming shortened V by 0 bases and J by 3 bases, and 21 bases separated the two germline ends. This CDR3 region has 19 residues. The DNA for the CDR3 is TGCGCCAGCAGTGAGTCGACTACAGGGGGCCTAGCGGGCTACAATGAGCAGTTCTTC. Amino acid sequence: CASSESTTGGLAGYNEQFF.

V gene TRBV6-5 combines with J gene TRBJ2-7; 7 bases fit TRBD1. V shed 4 bases and J 6 bases; nucleotides not matched to a gene: 9. The CDR3 covers 14 residues. Germline V lookup: CDR1 MNHEY, CDR2 SVGAGI. DNA for the CDR3: TGTGCCAGCAGTTCCGACAGGGTTAAGGCCGAGCAGTACTTC. This gives the protein CASSSDRVKAEQYF.

About this clone itself: The sample holds other DNA sequences that translate to the same CDR3. This chain uses TRBV28 with TRBJ2-7, with unresolved D. Trimming stripped 1 base from V and 2 bases from J, with 3 bases between. In germline, CDR1 is MDHEN, CDR2 SYDVKM. This CDR3 has 12 amino acids. CDR3 protein: CASSLSAYEQYF. CDR3 coding DNA: TGTGCCAGCAGTTTATCGGCCTACGAGCAGTACTTC.

The chain has TRBV7-3 and TRBJ1-1; D is perhaps TRBD1 (6 bases). This CDR3 is 15 amino acids long. The V gene's germline CDR1 is SGHTA and CDR2 FQGTGA. The germline V and J ends were trimmed by 0 bases and 2 bases, with 10 bases remaining between them. The CDR3 DNA reads as TGTGCCAGCAGCTTAACCGGACAGCTAAACACTGAAGCTTTCTTT. Its protein is CASSLTGQLNTEAFF.

The chain is built from TRBV30 and TRBJ2-7; 8 positions match TRBD2. The ends lost 0 bases at V and 7 bases at J; junction bases unmatched: 8. The CDR3 runs 14 residues. The germline V gene encodes CDR1 GTSNPN and CDR2 SVGIG (reference sequence). The CDR3 region has the DNA TGTGCCTGGAGTGTGGGACTAGAGTCGGGGGAGCAGTACTTC. Encoded protein: CAWSVGLESGEQYF.

This chain uses TRBV7-2 with TRBJ2-5; no definite D call. Germline CDR1 SGHTA, CDR2 FQGNSA. V was pared by 3 bases and J by 1 base, with 9 bases between. This CDR3 has 14 amino acids. Written as DNA, the CDR3 is TGTGCCAGCAGCTTTCCCTGGAGCCAAGAGACCCAGTACTTC. Its protein is CASSFPWSQETQYF.

V usage is TRBV4-3 and J usage is TRBJ2-1; 7 bases fit TRBD2. V was pared by 4 bases and J by 9 bases, with 6 bases of the junction left unmatched. From germline, CDR1 is LGHNA and CDR2 YSLEER. This CDR3 spans 13 amino acids. This CDR3 is CASSRGGSGEQFF. In DNA form, the CDR3 reads TGCGCCAGCAGCCGGGGGGGGTCGGGTGAGCAGTTCTTC.

This clone was detected only once. This rearrangement joins TRBV6-1 to TRBJ1-4; possibly TRBD1 for D (6 bases). The V and J ends lost 8 bases and 7 bases respectively, with 17 bases between them. Germline CDR1 MNHNS, CDR2 SASEGT. The CDR3 runs 14 residues. For the CDR3, the DNA is TGTGCCAGCTCCATTGGGCAGGGGTTTGAAAAACTGTTTTTT. Its protein product is CASSIGQGFEKLFF.

This chain uses TRBV25-1 with TRBJ1-1; TRBD1 agrees at 12 bases. The CDR3 contains 16 residues. V shed 5 bases, J shed 4 bases, and the junction held 8 bases outside the gene matches. Germline V gene sequence: CDR1 MGHDK, CDR2 SYGVNS. CDR3 in DNA: TGTGCCAGCAGTCGGAGGGGACAGGGGGCCTTCACTGAAGCTTTCTTT. This codes for CASSRRGQGAFTEAFF. Drawing the rest from reference TRBV25-1 and TRBJ1-1, the complete variable domain is EADIYQTPRYLVIGTGKKITLECSQTMGHDKMYWYQQDPGMELHLIHYSYGVNSTEKGDLSSESTVSRIRTEHFPLTLESARPSHTSQYLCASSRRGQGAFTEAFFGQGTRLTVV.

The genes are TRBV4-1 and TRBJ2-7; D remains ambiguous. Germline loops: CDR1 MGHRA, CDR2 YSYEKL. The CDR3 is made up of 14 amino acids. Deletions cut 1 base from V and 2 bases from J, with 9 bases between. The chain's CDR3 is CASSQVEHPYEQYF. CDR3 sequence (DNA): TGCGCCAGCAGCCAAGTAGAACACCCCTACGAGCAGTACTTC.

The chain recombines TRBV27 with TRBJ1-1; D call uncertain. From germline, CDR1 is MNHEY and CDR2 SMNVEV (reference sequence). Trimming took 4 bases from V and 0 from J, leaving 6 bases between them. This CDR3 is 13 amino acids long. CDR3 in amino acids: CASSWQMNTEAFF. CDR3 nucleotide sequence: TGTGCCAGCAGTTGGCAAATGAACACTGAAGCTTTCTTT.

This rearrangement joins TRBV25-1 to TRBJ1-2; no firm D call. Trimming pared 1 base from V and 8 bases from J, leaving 8 bases between. The germline CDR1 and CDR2 sequences are MGHDK and SYGVNS. The CDR3 runs 12 residues. For the CDR3, the DNA is TGTGCCAGCAGTGAATTTTCTGAGGGCTACACCTTC. Translating gives CASSEFSEGYTF.

V and J are TRBV28 and TRBJ1-2, with D perhaps TRBD1 (5 bases). V gave up 3 bases and J gave up 3 bases, with 14 bases separating them. CDR1 is MDHEN and CDR2 is SYDVKM in the germline V gene. The length of the CDR3 is 15 residues. The chain's CDR3 is CASSFWGNRDYGYTF. The CDR3 nucleotides are TGTGCCAGCAGTTTTTGGGGGAATAGGGACTATGGCTACACCTTC.

The chain joins TRBV7-2 to TRBJ1-1, with D tentatively TRBD1 (5 bases). The CDR3 is 13 amino acids. V lost 5 bases and J 5 bases, leaving 12 bases between the germline ends. Germline assignment: CDR1 SGHTA and CDR2 FQGNSA. CDR3 sequence (DNA): TGTGCCAGCAGCCCGGGACGGAGGACTGAAGCTTTCTTT. It encodes CASSPGRRTEAFF.

This sequence joins TRBV7-2 and TRBJ2-3, with 7 positions matching TRBD2. Germline values: CDR1 SGHTA, CDR2 FQGNSA. V lost 1 base, J lost 3 bases, and 4 bases stayed unmatched. This CDR3 has 15 residues. The CDR3 region is CASSLGGLETDTQYF. The CDR3 DNA sequence: TGTGCCAGCAGCTTAGGAGGACTAGAAACAGATACGCAGTATTTT.

The J gene is TRBJ2-4, the V gene TRBV2; either TRBD1 or TRBD2 may fit D (6 bases each). The V and J ends lost 7 bases and 6 bases respectively, with 13 bases between them. The CDR3 runs to 13 residues. Germline V lookup: CDR1 SNHLY, CDR2 FYNNEI. The CDR3 here is CASTGEGGNIQYF. The DNA for the CDR3 is TGTGCCAGCACCGGAGAGGGGGGAAACATTCAGTACTTC. The whole variable domain, remainder taken from reference TRBV2 and TRBJ2-4, is EPEVTQTPSHQVTQMGQEVILRCVPISNHLYFYWYRQILGQKVEFLVSFYNNEISEKSEIFDDQFSVERPDGSNFTLKIRSTKLEDSAMYFCASTGEGGNIQYFGAGTRLSVL.

The V gene is TRBV11-2, the J gene TRBJ2-2, with D tentatively TRBD2 (6 bases). Germline CDR1 is SGHAT and CDR2 is FQNNGV. V lost 2 bases to trimming and J lost 3 bases, with 16 bases between them. The CDR3 runs to 17 residues. CDR3 loop: CASSLNSGDLDTGELFF. CDR3 in DNA: TGTGCCAGCAGCTTAAATAGCGGCGACTTGGACACCGGGGAGCTGTTTTTT.

The rearrangement joins TRBV28 to TRBJ2-1; 11 nucleotides align to TRBD2. The CDR3 length is 14 residues. The V and J ends lost 4 bases and 5 bases, in that order; junction bases with no gene match: 1. CDR1 and CDR2 (germline): MDHEN, SYDVKM. The CDR3 DNA follows: TGTGCCAGCAGTTCGGGACTAGCGGACAATGAGCAGTTCTTC. As protein: CASSSGLADNEQFF.

This CDR3 reads CASSRGDRETGNTIYF. The CDR3 nucleotides read TGTGCCAGCAGTCGCGGGGACAGGGAAACCGGAAACACCATATATTTT. The chain is built from TRBV6-6 and TRBJ1-3; 9 nucleotides agree with TRBD1. The V segment lost 5 bases and the J segment 4 bases; nucleotides outside the gene matches: 9. The CDR3 totals 16 residues. The germline V gene has CDR1 MNHNY and CDR2 SVGAGI (reference sequence).

The chain employs TRBV7-9 and TRBJ2-5; TRBD2 matches 10 bases. Germline V gene data show CDR1 as SEHNR and CDR2 as FQNEAQ (reference sequence). This CDR3 region has 16 residues. V was pared by 1 base and J by 5 bases, with 7 bases of the junction left unmatched. The CDR3 coding sequence is TGTGCCAGCAGCTTAGGAGCGGGAGGGCCTGTGGAGACCCAGTACTTC. It specifies CASSLGAGGPVETQYF.

The rearrangement uses TRBV5-1 and TRBJ1-1; D gene ambiguous. The CDR3 contains 14 residues. Per the germline V gene, CDR1 is SGHRS and CDR2 is YFSETQ. The germline V and J ends were trimmed by 1 base and 8 bases, with 15 bases remaining between them. In nucleotides, the CDR3 is TGCGCCAGCAGCTTGAAGACTGGGGAGGTCGAAGCTTTCTTT. This sequence encodes CASSLKTGEVEAFF.

The rearrangement links TRBV7-6 to TRBJ1-1, with D unclear. The CDR3 consists of 13 residues. Germline CDR1 and CDR2: SGHVS and FNYEAQ. Trimming removed 5 bases at V and 4 bases at J, with 11 bases between. The CDR3 is CASSAHIGTEAFF. Written as DNA, the CDR3 is TGTGCCAGCAGCGCCCACATAGGCACTGAAGCTTTCTTT.

The chain employs TRBV9 and TRBJ1-6; TRBD1 matches 8 bases. From germline, CDR1 is SGDLS and CDR2 YYNGEE. The trim removed 0 bases at V and 5 bases at J, leaving 1 base unmatched. The CDR3 is made up of 15 amino acids. CDR3 amino acids: CASSVAGGNNSPLHF. CDR3 nucleotides: TGTGCCAGCAGCGTAGCAGGGGGCAATAATTCACCCCTCCACTTT.

This clone has only one observation. The V gene is TRBV5-4, the J gene TRBJ2-7, with D possibly TRBD2 on 6 matching bases. V was trimmed by 6 bases and J by 2 bases, leaving 18 bases between them. Germline assignment: CDR1 SGHNT and CDR2 YYREEE (reference sequence). There are 15 residues in the CDR3. CDR3 nucleotides: TGTGCCAGCACCGGTGTGCGGGGCCCCACCTACGAGCAGTACTTC. Protein sequence: CASTGVRGPTYEQYF.

The genes are TRBV10-3 and TRBJ1-1; D remains ambiguous. The CDR3 has 15 amino acids. Trimming pared 6 bases from V and 4 bases from J, leaving 18 bases between. Germline CDR1 and CDR2: ENHRY and SYGVKD. The CDR3 loop is CAISAGFGDVTEAFF. DNA for the CDR3: TGTGCCATCAGCGCTGGATTCGGGGATGTCACTGAAGCTTTCTTT.

V and J are TRBV19 and TRBJ1-5; 11 positions match TRBD1. Germline V gene data show CDR1 as LNHDA and CDR2 as SQIVND (reference sequence). V dropped 2 bases and J dropped 5; count of bases not matched to a gene: 11. This CDR3 has 18 amino acids. For the CDR3, the DNA is TGTGCCAGTAGTATAAGTGGGACAGGGGGTCGGGAGTATCAGCCCCAGCATTTT. Translated, it gives CASSISGTGGREYQPQHF.

The V gene is TRBV4-1, the J gene TRBJ1-1; a weak D match, TRBD1 (5 bases). CDR1 is MGHRA and CDR2 is YSYEKL in the germline V gene. The CDR3 is made up of 15 amino acids. With 0 bases removed from V and 1 base from J, the gap between germline ends came to 9 bases. The CDR3 DNA is TGCGCCAGCAGCCAAGAAAGGGGTCGGAACACTGAAGCTTTCTTT. It yields the protein CASSQERGRNTEAFF.

V and J are TRBV5-1 and TRBJ1-1, with unresolved D. CDR3 length equals 14 residues. The germline V gene encodes CDR1 SGHRS and CDR2 YFSETQ. The ends were cut back, 1 base at V and 5 bases at J, with 12 bases in the middle. Here the CDR3 DNA reads TGCGCCAGCAGCTTGCCCAGAGCCAGGACTGAAGCTTTCTTT. It encodes CASSLPRARTEAFF.

The genes are TRBV28 and TRBJ2-7, with D possibly matching TRBD1 (6 bases). This CDR3 contains 11 residues. V gave up 8 bases and J gave up 3 bases, with 8 bases separating them. The germline CDR1 and CDR2 sequences are MDHEN and SYDVKM. As DNA, the CDR3 is TGTGCCAGCGGACAGAGCTACGAGCAGTACTTC. Encoded protein: CASGQSYEQYF.

This clone was observed once. The genes are TRBV14 and TRBJ2-7, with a tentative D call TRBD2 (5 bases). CDR1 is SGHDN and CDR2 is FVKESK in the germline V gene. The CDR3 length is 12 residues. V dropped 0 bases and J dropped 9 bases, with 9 bases sitting between them. The CDR3 coding sequence is TGTGCCAGCAGCCAAGATATAGGGAGGCAGTACTTC. Translated: CASSQDIGRQYF.

The V call is TRBV18, the J call TRBJ2-7; D is perhaps TRBD2 (6 bases). Trimming removed 2 bases from V and 4 bases from J, with 18 bases in between. CDR1 and CDR2 from the germline V gene are KGHSH and LQKENI. CDR3 length equals 16 residues. The CDR3 here is CASSPGSGPLDYEQYF. CDR3 DNA sequence: TGTGCCAGCTCACCAGGTAGCGGACCCCTTGATTACGAGCAGTACTTC. Based on the CDR3 plus reference TRBV18 and TRBJ2-7, the full variable domain is NAGVMQNPRHLVRRRGQEARLRCSPMKGHSHVYWYRQLPEEGLKFMVYLQKENIIDESGMPKERFSAEFPKEGPSILRIQQVVRGDSAAYFCASSPGSGPLDYEQYFGPGTRLTVT.